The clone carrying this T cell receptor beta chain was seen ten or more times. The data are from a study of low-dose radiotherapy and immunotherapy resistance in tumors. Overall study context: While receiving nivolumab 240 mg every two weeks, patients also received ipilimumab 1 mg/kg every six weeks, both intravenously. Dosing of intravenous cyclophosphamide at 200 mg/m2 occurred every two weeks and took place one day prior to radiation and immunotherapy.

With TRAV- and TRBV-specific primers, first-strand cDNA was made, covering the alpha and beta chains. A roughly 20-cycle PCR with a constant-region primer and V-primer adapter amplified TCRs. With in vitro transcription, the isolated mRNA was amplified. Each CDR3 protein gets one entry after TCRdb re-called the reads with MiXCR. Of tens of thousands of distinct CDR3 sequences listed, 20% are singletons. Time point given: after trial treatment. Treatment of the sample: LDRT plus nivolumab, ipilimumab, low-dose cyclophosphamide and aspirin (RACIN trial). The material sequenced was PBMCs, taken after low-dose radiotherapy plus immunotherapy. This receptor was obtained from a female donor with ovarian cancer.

The CDR3 spells CAINPGQVGNEQFF. CDR3 coding DNA: TGTGCCATTAACCCGGGACAGGTGGGCAATGAGCAGTTCTTC. The chain couples TRBV10-3 to TRBJ2-1; 8 bases agree with TRBD1. With 9 bases clipped from V and 6 bases from J, the junction kept 10 bases outside the gene matches. Germline V gene sequence: CDR1 ENHRY, CDR2 SYGVKD. The CDR3 consists of 14 residues.